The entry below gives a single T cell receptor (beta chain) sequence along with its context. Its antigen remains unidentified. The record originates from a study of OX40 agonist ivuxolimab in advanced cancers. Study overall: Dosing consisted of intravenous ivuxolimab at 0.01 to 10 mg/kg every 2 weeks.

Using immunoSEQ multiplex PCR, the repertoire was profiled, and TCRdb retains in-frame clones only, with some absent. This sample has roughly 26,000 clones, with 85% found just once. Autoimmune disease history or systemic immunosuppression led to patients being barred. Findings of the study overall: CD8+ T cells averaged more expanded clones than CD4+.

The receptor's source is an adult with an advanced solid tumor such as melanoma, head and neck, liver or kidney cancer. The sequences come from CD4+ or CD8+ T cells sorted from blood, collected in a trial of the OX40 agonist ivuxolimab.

The CDR3 loop reads CASSLTGVDEQYF. The CDR3 DNA sequence: TGTGCCAGCAGCTTAACAGGGGTTGACGAGCAGTACTTC. The chain is built from TRBV7-3 and TRBJ2-7, with D possibly being TRBD1 (5 bases). CDR1 and CDR2 (germline): SGHTA, FQGTGA. The CDR3 spans 13 residues. The ends were cut back, 0 bases at V and 5 bases at J, with 8 bases in the middle.